This T cell receptor (beta chain) was sequenced in a study of blood T cell repertoires in COVID-19. Original processing methods: Estimated nucleated cell counts came from reference gene primer amplification. The protocol was immunoSEQ multiplex PCR, while the TCRdb copy is restricted to in-frame clones and leaves out a portion. The DNA was the basis for D and trimming; V, J and clone size are from that table. This sample has fewer than 150,000 clones; approximately 90% occur once, and the top ten carry roughly 30%. The ends were cut back, 8 bases at V and 5 bases at J, with 18 bases in the middle. The CDR3 has 14 amino acids.

The rearrangement links TRBV23-1 to TRBJ1-1; no clear D. Being an ORF, TRBV23-1 has a function that is uncertain. The TCR originated in a human donor in a cohort sampled during active COVID-19. The specimen was peripheral blood. CDR3 amino acids: CASEPRPCETEAFF. CDR3 DNA: TGCGCCAGCGAACCTAGGCCCTGTGAGACTGAAGCTTTCTTT.